This TCR beta chain derives from a study of T cells in Graves' hyperthyroidism and ophthalmopathy. This clonotype came up many times. Antigen specificity is unknown. General study findings and limits: Blood held most thyroid clonotypes expanded above 0.001 frequency. Ophthalmopathy was predicted by the model a median of roughly 6 months ahead of onset.

Each diagnosis was grounded in clinical symptoms, serum thyroxine and TRAb, thyroid ultrasound, and orbital computed tomography. Blood was sampled at initial diagnosis of hyperthyroidism, prior to onset of any ophthalmopathy symptoms. The CDR3 has 14 residues. The V gene's germline CDR1 is ENHRY and CDR2 SYGVKD. V lost 6 bases and J 8 bases, leaving 14 bases between the germline ends. Amplified TCR beta CDR3 regions derived from RNA transcripts. RT-PCR in the first round (using the HTBI primer set) targeted the TCR CDR3. TCRdb ran MiXCR on the multiplex PCR reads and lists one entry per CDR3 protein. Of 380,000 or so distinct CDR3 sequences listed, approximately 13% are singletons.

Sequencing was done on a sample of blood. This chain uses TRBV10-3 with TRBJ1-6, with D hard to call. This clonotype was obtained from a man aged 30 to 45 with Graves' hyperthyroidism that later progressed to Graves' ophthalmopathy. CDR3 amino acids: CAISVGQAHSPLHF. The CDR3 DNA is TGTGCCATCAGCGTGGGCCAGGCTCATTCACCCCTCCACTTT.